These 10 T cell receptor beta chains share one sample of origin, sequenced in a study of human T cells and chemical hapten exposure. TCRdb re-derived calls from the 5' RACE reads in MiXCR, one entry per CDR3 protein. The profile shows 110,000 or so distinct CDR3 sequences, around a fifth of them singletons. Total RNA was extracted from unfractionated whole blood. These receptors were obtained from a human donor in good health.

The chain uses TRBV4-1 and TRBJ2-1; 9 nucleotides match TRBD2. The CDR3 runs to 16 residues. The ends lost 3 bases at V and 7 bases at J; junction bases unmatched: 10. Per germline, CDR1 MGHRA and CDR2 YSYEKL. CDR3 nucleotide sequence: TGCGCCAGCAGCCACTCCCTGCGCGGGAGGGGGAATGAGCAGTTCTTC. It translates to CASSHSLRGRGNEQFF.

In its sample, this clonotype was seen a few times. The V gene is TRBV6-5, the J gene TRBJ2-7; 12 bases line up with TRBD2. V shed 2 bases, J shed 6 bases, and the junction held 8 bases outside the gene matches. The CDR3 is made up of 16 amino acids. Germline lookup yields CDR1 MNHEY and CDR2 SVGAGI. The CDR3 bases are TGTGCCAGCAGTTACGCTCGACTAGCGGGAGAGGGCGAGCAGTACTTC. This translates into CASSYARLAGEGEQYF.

This clonotype occurred many times. The chain couples TRBV12-3 or TRBV12-4 to TRBJ1-5; 9 nucleotides match TRBD1. Trimming removed 5 bases from V and 6 bases from J; junction bases left unmatched: 11. The CDR3 consists of 16 residues. CDR3 in amino acids: CASSGSRDREGQPQHF. CDR3 coding DNA: TGTGCCAGCAGTGGTTCCCGGGACAGGGAGGGTCAGCCCCAGCATTTT.

This clonotype was observed many times. J is TRBJ2-2 and V is TRBV5-1; TRBD1 aligns across 10 bases. V lost 6 bases to trimming and J lost 5 bases; unmatched junction nucleotides: 10. Germline CDR1 is SGHRS and CDR2 is YFSETQ. There are 16 residues in the CDR3. CDR3 amino acids: CASISDRGLQTGELFF. The DNA of the CDR3 is TGCGCCAGCATCAGCGACAGGGGGCTTCAGACCGGGGAGCTGTTTTTT.

This clonotype was detected only a few times. The chain is built from TRBV10-3 and TRBJ2-1; 10 nucleotides line up with TRBD2. The CDR3 sequence is 16 residues long. V dropped 6 bases and J dropped 5; count of bases not matched to a gene: 10. CDR1 is ENHRY, CDR2 SYGVKD, per germline. The CDR3 reads CAISPIAGGPNNEQFF. The CDR3 coding sequence is TGTGCCATCAGCCCCATAGCGGGAGGCCCTAACAATGAGCAGTTCTTC.

This clonotype was detected a few times. The chain recombines TRBV5-1 with TRBJ2-7; 8 nucleotides match TRBD1. V shed 3 bases, J shed 9 bases, and the junction held 5 bases outside the gene matches. The length of the CDR3 is 12 residues. Germline CDR1 is SGHRS and CDR2 is YFSETQ. CDR3 in amino acids: CASSSDRAGQYF. CDR3 bases: TGCGCCAGCAGCTCGGACAGGGCTGGGCAGTACTTC.

A few counts support this clonotype. This chain joins TRBV6-5 and TRBJ1-6; D gene unclear. Trimming stripped 4 bases from V and 5 bases from J, with 12 bases between. Germline V gene lookup returns CDR1 MNHEY and CDR2 SVGAGI. This CDR3 is built from 15 residues. CDR3 in amino acids: CASSWETFNNSPLHF. CDR3 coding DNA: TGTGCCAGCAGTTGGGAGACGTTCAATAATTCACCCCTCCACTTT.

In its sample, this clonotype was seen a few times. The V and J genes are TRBV5-5 and TRBJ1-1; 8 positions agree with TRBD1. This CDR3 is 18 amino acids long. V trimming: 0 bases; J trimming: 0 bases; junction bases outside the gene matches: 10. Germline V gives CDR1 SGHKS, CDR2 YYEKEE (reference sequence). The CDR3 DNA sequence: TGTGCCAGCAGCTTGGAGATGACAGGGGTCTCCGTGAACACTGAAGCTTTCTTT. Encoded protein: CASSLEMTGVSVNTEAFF.

V and J are TRBV27 and TRBJ2-1; TRBD2 aligns across 9 bases. The germline gives CDR1 MNHEY, CDR2 SMNVEV (reference sequence). The V and J ends lost 3 bases and 15 bases, in that order; junction bases with no gene match: 18. The CDR3 totals 16 residues. The CDR3 loop reads CASSLRGGGSGAAVFF. In nucleotides, the CDR3 is TGTGCCAGCAGTTTGCGGGGGGGTGGTAGCGGGGCCGCAGTGTTCTTC.

The chain joins TRBV7-2 to TRBJ2-2; D is uncertain. The V and J ends lost 1 base and 0 bases respectively, with 12 bases between them. The CDR3 consists of 17 residues. Germline values: CDR1 SGHTA, CDR2 FQGNSA. The CDR3 sequence is CASSLVGARANTGELFF. The DNA for the CDR3 is TGTGCCAGCAGCTTAGTCGGAGCTAGGGCGAACACCGGGGAGCTGTTTTTT.